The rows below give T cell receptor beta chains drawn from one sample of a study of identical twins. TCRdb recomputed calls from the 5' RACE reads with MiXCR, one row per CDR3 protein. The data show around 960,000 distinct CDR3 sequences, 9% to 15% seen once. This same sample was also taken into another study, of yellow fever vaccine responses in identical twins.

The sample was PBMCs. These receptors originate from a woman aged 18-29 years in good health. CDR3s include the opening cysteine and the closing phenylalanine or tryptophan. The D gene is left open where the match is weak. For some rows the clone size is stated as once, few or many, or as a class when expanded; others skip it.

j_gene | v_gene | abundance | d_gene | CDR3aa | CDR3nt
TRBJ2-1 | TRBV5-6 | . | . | CASSLSAEPYNEQFF | TGTGCCAGCAGCTTGTCGGCGGAACCCTACAATGAGCAGTTCTTC
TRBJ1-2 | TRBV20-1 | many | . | CSASSNRALSYGYTF | TGCAGTGCTAGTTCCAACAGGGCCCTTTCCTATGGCTACACCTTC
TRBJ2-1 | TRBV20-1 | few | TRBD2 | CSAQIPLAGGYNEQFF | TGCAGTGCGCAAATTCCACTCGCGGGGGGTTACAATGAGCAGTTCTTC
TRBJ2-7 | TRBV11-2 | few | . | CASSPQRFEQYF | TGTGCCAGCAGCCCACAGCGTTTCGAGCAGTACTTC
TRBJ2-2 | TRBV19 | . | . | CASSIARPNTGELFF | TGTGCCAGTAGTATAGCTCGGCCGAACACCGGGGAGCTGTTTTTT
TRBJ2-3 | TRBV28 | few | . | CASNSGLRTDTQYF | TGTGCCAGCAATTCGGGACTGAGAACAGATACGCAGTATTTT
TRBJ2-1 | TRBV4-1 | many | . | CASSPKGGSSSYNEQFF | TGCGCCAGCAGCCCCAAGGGCGGCTCGAGCTCCTACAATGAGCAGTTCTTC
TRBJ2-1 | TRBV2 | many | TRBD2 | CASRGGDGEQFF | TGTGCCAGCCGTGGGGGGGACGGAGAGCAGTTCTTC
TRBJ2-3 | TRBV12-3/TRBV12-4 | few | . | CASSFEYTQYF | TGTGCCAGCAGTTTTGAGTATACGCAGTATTTT
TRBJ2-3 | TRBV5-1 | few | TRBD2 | CASSLSQAGGFGDTQYF | TGCGCCAGCAGCTTGTCGCAGGCGGGAGGGTTTGGAGATACGCAGTATTTT
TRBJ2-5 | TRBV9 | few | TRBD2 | CASSVLSSGKETQYF | TGTGCCAGCAGCGTATTGTCTAGCGGGAAAGAGACCCAGTACTTC
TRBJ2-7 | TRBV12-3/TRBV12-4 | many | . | CASGPGDYRSYEQYF | TGTGCCAGCGGTCCCGGAGACTACCGCTCCTACGAGCAGTACTTC
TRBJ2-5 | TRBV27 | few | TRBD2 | CASSLRPTSGGETQYF | TGTGCCAGCAGTTTACGACCGACTAGCGGGGGGGAGACCCAGTACTTC
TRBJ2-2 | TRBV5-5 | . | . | CASSALGAQVGELFF | TGTGCCAGCAGCGCTCTTGGGGCCCAGGTCGGGGAGCTGTTTTTT
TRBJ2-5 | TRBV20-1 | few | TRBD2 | CSAPRLAGTETQYF | TGCAGTGCTCCACGACTAGCCGGAACGGAGACCCAGTACTTC
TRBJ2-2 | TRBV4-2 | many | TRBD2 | CASSQSGTSGLTGELFF | TGTGCCAGCAGCCAATCCGGGACTAGCGGTCTCACAGGGGAGCTGTTTTTT
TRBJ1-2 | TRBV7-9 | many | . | CASSTTGGANYGYTF | TGTGCCAGCAGCACAACCGGGGGTGCTAACTATGGCTACACCTTC
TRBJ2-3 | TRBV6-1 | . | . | CASSRGTTSTDTQYF | TGTGCCAGCAGTAGAGGGACAACTAGCACAGATACGCAGTATTTT
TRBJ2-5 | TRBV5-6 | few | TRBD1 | CASSFLRTGGGETQYF | TGTGCCAGCAGCTTCCTTCGGACAGGGGGCGGTGAGACCCAGTACTTC
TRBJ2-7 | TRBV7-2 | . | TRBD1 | CASSLAVQGAQEQYF | TGTGCCAGCAGCTTAGCGGTACAGGGGGCACAAGAGCAGTACTTC
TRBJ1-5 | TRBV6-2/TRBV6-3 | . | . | CASRDEGLQPQHF | TGTGCCAGCAGAGACGAAGGGCTCCAGCCCCAGCATTTT
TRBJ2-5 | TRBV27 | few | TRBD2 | CASSPGGIETQYF | TGTGCCAGCAGTCCGGGAGGGATAGAGACCCAGTACTTC
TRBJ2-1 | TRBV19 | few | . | CASRSGNEQFF | TGTGCCAGTAGGAGTGGCAATGAGCAGTTCTTC
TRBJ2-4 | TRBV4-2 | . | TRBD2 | CASSQVGGSRAKNIQYF | TGTGCCAGCAGCCAGGTCGGCGGGAGTAGAGCCAAAAACATTCAGTACTTC
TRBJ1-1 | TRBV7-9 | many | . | CASSVTRNTEAFF | TGTGCCAGCAGCGTCACACGGAACACTGAAGCTTTCTTT
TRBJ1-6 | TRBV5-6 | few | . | CASSLEVPYNSPLHF | TGTGCCAGCAGCTTGGAGGTCCCCTATAATTCACCCCTCCACTTT
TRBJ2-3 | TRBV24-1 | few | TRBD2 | CATSDQGTSGRGTQYF | TGTGCCACCAGTGACCAGGGGACTAGCGGGAGGGGTACGCAGTATTTT
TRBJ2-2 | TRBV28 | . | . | CASSLLLFTGELFF | TGTGCCAGCAGTTTACTGCTATTCACCGGGGAGCTGTTTTTT
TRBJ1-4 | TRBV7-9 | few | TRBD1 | CASSTTDRGREKLFF | TGTGCCAGCAGCACAACGGACAGGGGGCGTGAAAAACTGTTTTTT
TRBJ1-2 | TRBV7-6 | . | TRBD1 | CASSATGFSYGYTF | TGTGCCAGCAGCGCGACAGGGTTCAGCTATGGCTACACCTTC
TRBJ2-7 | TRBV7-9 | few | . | CASSLVVRLEVSEQYF | TGTGCCAGCAGCTTAGTTGTGAGGCTAGAAGTCTCCGAGCAGTACTTC
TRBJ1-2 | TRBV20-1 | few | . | CSAPAGVTDYGYTF | TGCAGTGCCCCTGCGGGGGTTACAGACTATGGCTACACCTTC
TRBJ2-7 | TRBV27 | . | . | CASSILGQVYEQYF | TGTGCCAGCAGTATCCTGGGACAAGTCTACGAGCAGTACTTC
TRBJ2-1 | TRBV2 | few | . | CASSQTYVINNEQFF | TGTGCCAGCAGCCAGACTTACGTGATTAACAATGAGCAGTTCTTC
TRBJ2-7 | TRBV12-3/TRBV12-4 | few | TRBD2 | CASSTTSGADGQYF | TGTGCCAGCAGTACGACTAGCGGGGCGGACGGGCAGTACTTC
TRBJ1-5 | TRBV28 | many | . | CASSPPNRYSNQPQHF | TGTGCCAGCAGCCCACCGAACAGATATAGCAATCAGCCCCAGCATTTT
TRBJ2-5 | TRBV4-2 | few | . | CASSPDTEQETQYF | TGTGCCAGCAGCCCGGACACCGAACAAGAGACCCAGTACTTC
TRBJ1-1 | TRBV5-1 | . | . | CASSQDTQKANTEAFF | TGCGCCAGCAGCCAGGACACCCAAAAGGCGAACACTGAAGCTTTCTTT
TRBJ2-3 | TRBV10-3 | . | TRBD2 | CATREPKRGDTQYF | TGTGCCACCCGGGAGCCGAAGCGGGGAGATACGCAGTATTTT
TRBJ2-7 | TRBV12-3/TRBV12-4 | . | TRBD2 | CASSLPSGSNRAYEQYF | TGTGCCAGCAGTTTGCCTAGCGGGAGTAATCGTGCCTACGAGCAGTACTTC
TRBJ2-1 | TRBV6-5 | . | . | CASSGLPNEQFF | TGTGCCAGCAGCGGACTACCCAATGAGCAGTTCTTC
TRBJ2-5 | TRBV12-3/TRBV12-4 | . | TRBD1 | CASKQNRGGETQYF | TGTGCCAGCAAACAAAACAGGGGTGGGGAGACCCAGTACTTC
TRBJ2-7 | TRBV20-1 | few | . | CSARNRDALDEQYF | TGCAGTGCGCGTAACCGGGACGCCTTGGACGAGCAGTACTTC
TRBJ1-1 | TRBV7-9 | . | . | CASRRLQGVGTEAFF | TGTGCCAGCAGGCGCCTGCAGGGAGTTGGCACTGAAGCTTTCTTT
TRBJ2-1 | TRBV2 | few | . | CASQTLRNEQFF | TGTGCCAGCCAAACCCTTCGCAATGAGCAGTTCTTC
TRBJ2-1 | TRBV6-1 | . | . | CASSPPLGGQNEQFF | TGTGCCAGCAGTCCCCCCCTCGGGGGGCAGAATGAGCAGTTCTTC
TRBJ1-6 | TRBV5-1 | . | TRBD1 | CASSFTGDSPLHF | TGCGCCAGCAGCTTTACAGGGGATTCACCCCTCCACTTT
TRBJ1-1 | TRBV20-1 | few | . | CSARFGRQRGTEAFF | TGCAGTGCTAGATTCGGGAGGCAGAGAGGCACTGAAGCTTTCTTT
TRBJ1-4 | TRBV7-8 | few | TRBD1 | CASSLVGQVVKVEKLFF | TGTGCCAGCAGCTTAGTGGGACAGGTAGTGAAGGTTGAAAAACTGTTTTTT